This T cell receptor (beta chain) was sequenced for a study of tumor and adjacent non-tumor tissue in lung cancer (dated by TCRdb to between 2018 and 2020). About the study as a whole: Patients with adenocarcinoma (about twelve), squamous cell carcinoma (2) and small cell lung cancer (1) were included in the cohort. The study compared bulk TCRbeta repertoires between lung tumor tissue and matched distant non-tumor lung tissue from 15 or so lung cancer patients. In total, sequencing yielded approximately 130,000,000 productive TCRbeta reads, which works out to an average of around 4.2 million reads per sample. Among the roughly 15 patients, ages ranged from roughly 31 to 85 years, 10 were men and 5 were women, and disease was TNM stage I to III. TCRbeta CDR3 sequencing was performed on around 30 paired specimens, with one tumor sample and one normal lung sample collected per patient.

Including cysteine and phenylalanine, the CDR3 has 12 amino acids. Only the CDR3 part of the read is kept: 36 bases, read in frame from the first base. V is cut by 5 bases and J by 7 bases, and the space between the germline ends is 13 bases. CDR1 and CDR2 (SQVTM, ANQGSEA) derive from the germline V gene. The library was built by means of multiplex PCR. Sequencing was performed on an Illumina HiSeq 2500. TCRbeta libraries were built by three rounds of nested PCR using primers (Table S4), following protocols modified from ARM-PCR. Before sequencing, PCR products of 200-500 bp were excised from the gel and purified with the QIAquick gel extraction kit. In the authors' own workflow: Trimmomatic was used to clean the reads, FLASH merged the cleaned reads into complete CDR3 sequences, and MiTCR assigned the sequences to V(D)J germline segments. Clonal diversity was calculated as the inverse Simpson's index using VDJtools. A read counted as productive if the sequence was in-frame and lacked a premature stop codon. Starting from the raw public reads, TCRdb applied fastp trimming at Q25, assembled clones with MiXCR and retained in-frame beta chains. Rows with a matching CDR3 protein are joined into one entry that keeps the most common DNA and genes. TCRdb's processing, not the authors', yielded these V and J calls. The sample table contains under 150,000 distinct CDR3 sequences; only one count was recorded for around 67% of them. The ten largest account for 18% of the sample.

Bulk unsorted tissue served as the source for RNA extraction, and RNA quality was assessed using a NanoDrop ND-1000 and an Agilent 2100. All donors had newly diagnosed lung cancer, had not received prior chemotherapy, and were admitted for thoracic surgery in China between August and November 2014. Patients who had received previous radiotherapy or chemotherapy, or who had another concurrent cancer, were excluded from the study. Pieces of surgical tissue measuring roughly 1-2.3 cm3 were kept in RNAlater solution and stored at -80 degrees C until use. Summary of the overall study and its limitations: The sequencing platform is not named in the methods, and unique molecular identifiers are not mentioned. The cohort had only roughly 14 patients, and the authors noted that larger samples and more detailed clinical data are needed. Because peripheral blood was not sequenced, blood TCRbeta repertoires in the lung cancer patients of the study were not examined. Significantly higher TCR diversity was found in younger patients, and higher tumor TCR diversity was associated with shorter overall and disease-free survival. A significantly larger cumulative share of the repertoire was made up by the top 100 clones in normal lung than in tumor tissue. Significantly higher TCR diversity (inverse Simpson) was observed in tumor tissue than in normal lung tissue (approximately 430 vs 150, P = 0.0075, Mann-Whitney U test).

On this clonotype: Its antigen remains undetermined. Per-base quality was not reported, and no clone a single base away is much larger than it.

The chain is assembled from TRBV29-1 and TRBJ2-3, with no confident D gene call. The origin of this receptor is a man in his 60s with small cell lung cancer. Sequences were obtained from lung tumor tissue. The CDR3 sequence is CSVKVSSNTQYF. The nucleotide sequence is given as TGCAGCGTTAAGGTCTCGTCTAATACGCAGTATTTT.